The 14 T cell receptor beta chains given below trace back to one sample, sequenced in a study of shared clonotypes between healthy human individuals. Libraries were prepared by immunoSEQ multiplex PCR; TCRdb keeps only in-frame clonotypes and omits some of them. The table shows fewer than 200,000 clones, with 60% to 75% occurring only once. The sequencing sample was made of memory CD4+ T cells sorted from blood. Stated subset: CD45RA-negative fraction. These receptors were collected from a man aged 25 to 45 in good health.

The CDR3 coding sequence is TGCGCCAGCAGCCCAGGACAGGGAAGCGTCGAAGCTTTCTTT. This sequence encodes CASSPGQGSVEAFF. V usage is TRBV5-1 and J usage is TRBJ1-1; 8 bases line up with TRBD1. The CDR3 has 14 amino acids. The V gene's germline CDR1 is SGHRS and CDR2 YFSETQ. The trim removed 4 bases at V and 8 bases at J, leaving 10 bases unmatched.

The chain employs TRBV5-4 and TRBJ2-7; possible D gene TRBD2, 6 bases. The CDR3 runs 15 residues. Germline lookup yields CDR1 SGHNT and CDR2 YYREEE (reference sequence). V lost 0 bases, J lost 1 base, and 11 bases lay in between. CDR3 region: CASSLDGSGSYEQYF. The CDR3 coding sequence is TGTGCCAGCAGCTTGGACGGGAGCGGATCCTACGAGCAGTACTTC.

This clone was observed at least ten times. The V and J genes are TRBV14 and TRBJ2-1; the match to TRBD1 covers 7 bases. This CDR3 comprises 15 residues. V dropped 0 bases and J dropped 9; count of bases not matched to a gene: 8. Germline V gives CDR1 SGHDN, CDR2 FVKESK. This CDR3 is CASSQEMRGRSEQFF. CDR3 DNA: TGTGCCAGCAGCCAAGAGATGAGGGGGCGCAGTGAGCAGTTCTTC.

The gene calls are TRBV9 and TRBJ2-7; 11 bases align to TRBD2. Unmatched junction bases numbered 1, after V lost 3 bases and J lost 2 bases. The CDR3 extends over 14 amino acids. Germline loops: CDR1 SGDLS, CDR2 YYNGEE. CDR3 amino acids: CASSALAGAYEQYF. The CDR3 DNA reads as TGTGCCAGCAGCGCACTAGCGGGAGCCTACGAGCAGTACTTC.

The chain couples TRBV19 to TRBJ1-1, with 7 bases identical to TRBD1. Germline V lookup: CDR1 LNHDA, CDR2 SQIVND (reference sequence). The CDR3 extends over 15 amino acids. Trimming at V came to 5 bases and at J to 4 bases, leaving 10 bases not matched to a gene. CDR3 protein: CASSPQTGFVTEAFF. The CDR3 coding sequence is TGTGCCAGTAGTCCCCAGACAGGGTTCGTCACTGAAGCTTTCTTT.

CDR3: CASSLSDSTYEQYF. The CDR3 DNA is TGCGCCAGCAGCTTGTCTGACAGTACCTACGAGCAGTACTTC. The genes are TRBV5-1 and TRBJ2-7; the D gene is possibly TRBD1 (5 bases). The CDR3 is 14 residues long. The V end lost 1 base, the J end lost 2 bases, and 10 bases lay between the germline ends. Germline V gene data show CDR1 as SGHRS and CDR2 as YFSETQ.

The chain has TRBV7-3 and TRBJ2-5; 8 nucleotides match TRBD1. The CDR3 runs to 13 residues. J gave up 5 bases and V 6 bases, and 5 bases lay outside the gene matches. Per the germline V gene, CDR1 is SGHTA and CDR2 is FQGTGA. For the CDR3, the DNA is TGTGCCAGCAGTCGCGGACAGGGTGAGACCCAGTACTTC. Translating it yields CASSRGQGETQYF.

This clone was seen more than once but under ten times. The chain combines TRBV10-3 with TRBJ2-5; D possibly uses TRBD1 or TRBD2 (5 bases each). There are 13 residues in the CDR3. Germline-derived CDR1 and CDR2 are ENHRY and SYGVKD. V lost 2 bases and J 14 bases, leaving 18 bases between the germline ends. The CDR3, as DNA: TGTGCCATCAGTGAGCAGATCCGGGACGAGCACTACTTC. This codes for CAISEQIRDEHYF.

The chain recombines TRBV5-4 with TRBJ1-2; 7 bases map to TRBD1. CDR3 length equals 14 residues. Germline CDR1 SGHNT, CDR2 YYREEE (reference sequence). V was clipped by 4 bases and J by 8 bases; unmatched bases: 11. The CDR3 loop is CASSPNGQVEGYTF. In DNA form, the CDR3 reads TGTGCCAGCAGCCCTAATGGACAGGTCGAAGGCTACACCTTC.

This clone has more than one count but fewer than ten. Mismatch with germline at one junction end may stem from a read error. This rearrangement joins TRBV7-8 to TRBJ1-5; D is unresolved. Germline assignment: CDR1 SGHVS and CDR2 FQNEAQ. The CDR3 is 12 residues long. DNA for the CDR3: TGTGCCAGCAGCCTAGCTAATCAGCCCCAGCATTTT. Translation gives CASSLANQPQHF.

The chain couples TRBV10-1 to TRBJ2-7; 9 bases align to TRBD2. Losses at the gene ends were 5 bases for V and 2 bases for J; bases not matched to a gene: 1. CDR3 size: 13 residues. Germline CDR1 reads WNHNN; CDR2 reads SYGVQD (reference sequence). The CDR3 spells CASSLAGTYEQYF. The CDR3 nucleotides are TGCGCCAGCAGTCTAGCGGGAACCTACGAGCAGTACTTC.

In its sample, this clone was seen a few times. The CDR3, as DNA: TGTGCCAGCAGGGGATACAGGGACTCGGAGCTGTTTTTT. Translated: CASRGYRDSELFF. This sequence joins TRBV2 and TRBJ2-2, with D possibly called TRBD1 or TRBD2 (6 bases each). Germline V gene sequence: CDR1 SNHLY, CDR2 FYNNEI. This CDR3 is 13 amino acids long. V dropped 6 bases and J dropped 10 bases, with 15 bases sitting between them.

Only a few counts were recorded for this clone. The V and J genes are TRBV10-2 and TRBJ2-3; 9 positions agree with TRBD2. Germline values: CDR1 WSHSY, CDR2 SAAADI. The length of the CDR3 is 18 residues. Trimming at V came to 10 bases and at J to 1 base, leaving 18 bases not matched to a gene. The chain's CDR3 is CATVDGGRALVGTDTQYF. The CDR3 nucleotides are TGCGCCACCGTAGACGGCGGGAGGGCCCTCGTCGGCACAGATACGCAGTATTTT.

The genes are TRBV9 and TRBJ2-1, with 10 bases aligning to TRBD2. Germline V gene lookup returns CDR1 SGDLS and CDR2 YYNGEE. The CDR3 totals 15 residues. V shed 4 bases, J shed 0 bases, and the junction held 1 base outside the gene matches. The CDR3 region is CASSPSGSSYNEQFF. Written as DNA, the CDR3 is TGTGCCAGCAGCCCTAGCGGGAGCTCCTACAATGAGCAGTTCTTC.